This is a list of T cell receptor beta chains from one sample in a study of blood T cell repertoires in COVID-19. The data were produced by immunoSEQ multiplex PCR, yet TCRdb's version contains in-frame clones alone and is incomplete. The data show about 260,000 clones, around nine tenths seen once. The sequenced sample consisted of peripheral blood. Every receptor here comes from a woman aged 60-70 years with COVID-19, enrolled during active disease. Each CDR3 is given with its conserved first and last residue. The D gene is left open where the match is weak. Clone sizes are given selectively: once, few, many, or a class where the clone is expanded.

>TRBV6-5|TRBD1|TRBJ2-2|few
CASRSFDRGRFQVFF
TGTGCCAGCAGGTCCTTCGACAGGGGGCGATTCCAAGTGTTTTTT
>TRBV2|TRBD2|TRBJ2-5|.
CASSDTGLAGEETQYF
TGTGCCAGCAGTGACACGGGACTAGCGGGAGAAGAGACCCAGTACTTC
>TRBV19|.|TRBJ1-1|.
CASSIRSPNTEAFF
TGTGCCAGTAGTATACGGAGCCCGAACACTGAAGCTTTCTTT
>TRBV27|.|TRBJ2-1|many
CASSLSSSGSPYNEQFF
TGTGCCAGCAGTTTATCGTCCAGCGGGTCCCCATACAATGAGCAGTTCTTC
>TRBV5-1|.|TRBJ1-1|once
CASSVIANTEAFF
TGCGCCAGCAGCGTCATAGCGAACACTGAAGCTTTCTTT
>TRBV6-6|TRBD1|TRBJ1-1|.
CASSLGTGEAFF
TGTGCCAGCAGTTTGGGGACAGGTGAAGCTTTCTTT
>TRBV3-1/TRBV3-2|.|TRBJ1-2|many
CASSPQANYGYTF
TGTGCCAGCAGCCCTCAGGCTAACTATGGCTACACCTTC
>TRBV20-1|.|TRBJ1-1|once
CSASLMIRAFF
TGCAGTGCTAGCCTCATGATCAGGGCTTTCTTT
>TRBV7-9|TRBD1|TRBJ1-1|.
CASSRGQENTEAFF
TGTGCCAGCAGCCGGGGACAGGAGAACACTGAAGCTTTCTTT
>TRBV30|TRBD1|TRBJ1-6|once
CAWSVSGQGRVALHF
TGTGCCTGGAGTGTGTCGGGACAGGGCAGGGTGGCCCTCCACTTT
>TRBV5-1|TRBD1|TRBJ2-7|.
CASHNQGAYEQYF
TGCGCCAGCCACAATCAGGGGGCCTACGAGCAGTACTTC
>TRBV7-2|.|TRBJ2-6|.
CASSSFSGANVLTF
TGTGCCAGCAGCTCCTTCTCTGGGGCCAACGTCCTGACTTTC
>TRBV19|.|TRBJ1-5|.
CASRRLGDSNQPQHF
TGTGCCAGTAGGCGGCTGGGAGATAGCAATCAGCCCCAGCATTTT
>TRBV7-8|.|TRBJ2-3|.
CASSRRGGASTDTQYF
TGTGCCAGCAGCCGAAGGGGGGGAGCTAGCACAGATACGCAGTATTTT
>TRBV7-9|.|TRBJ1-2|few
CASSFSGVVNYGYTF
TGTGCCAGCAGCTTTTCAGGGGTGGTGAACTATGGCTACACCTTC
>TRBV13|TRBD2|TRBJ2-7|.
CASSIGLAGVEQYF
TGTGCCAGCAGCATTGGACTAGCGGGAGTCGAGCAGTACTTC
>TRBV28|.|TRBJ1-1|.
CASRRSAGFLNTEAFF
TGTGCCAGCAGGCGGAGTGCGGGATTCTTGAACACTGAAGCTTTCTTT
>TRBV3-1/TRBV3-2|.|TRBJ2-5|once
CASIRQGWETQYF
TGTGCCAGCATCCGTCAGGGCTGGGAGACCCAGTACTTC
>TRBV18|.|TRBJ1-1|.
CASSPGNMNTEAFF
TGTGCCAGCTCACCGGGCAACATGAACACTGAAGCTTTCTTT
>TRBV25-1|TRBD1|TRBJ2-1|.
CASRKRGQASYNEQFF
TGTGCCAGCAGGAAAAGGGGACAGGCCTCCTACAATGAGCAGTTCTTC
>TRBV24-1|.|TRBJ2-1|.
CATSDYSVHLDNEQFF
TGTGCCACCAGTGATTATAGCGTCCATTTAGACAATGAGCAGTTCTTC
>TRBV7-3|.|TRBJ2-1|.
CASSSHRGEQFF
TGTGCCAGCAGCTCCCATCGGGGGGAGCAGTTCTTC
>TRBV11-2|.|TRBJ1-1|.
CASSLEGLSAEAFF
TGTGCCAGCAGCTTAGAGGGGCTCAGCGCTGAAGCTTTCTTT
>TRBV7-2|.|TRBJ1-6|.
CASSLGGRLSSYNSPLHF
TGTGCCAGCAGCTTAGGCGGCAGACTGAGCTCCTATAATTCACCCCTCCACTTT
>TRBV6-5|TRBD1|TRBJ2-5|.
CASTPGQYSGTQYF
TGTGCCAGCACTCCGGGACAGTACTCGGGGACCCAGTACTTC
>TRBV6-1|.|TRBJ1-3|.
CASSESGRGNTIYF
TGTGCCAGCAGTGAATCAGGGCGTGGAAACACCATATATTTT
>TRBV11-2|TRBD1|TRBJ1-1|once
CASSSGTGLMNTEAFF
TGTGCCAGCAGCAGCGGGACAGGGCTCATGAACACTGAAGCTTTCTTT
>TRBV6-5|.|TRBJ1-4|once
CASSYEVKSKLFF
TGTGCCAGCAGTTACGAGGTCAAATCCAAACTGTTTTTT
>TRBV7-2|TRBD2|TRBJ2-1|.
CASSLEGTNYNEQFF
TGTGCCAGCAGCTTAGAGGGGACTAACTACAATGAGCAGTTCTTC
>TRBV11-1|.|TRBJ1-2|.
CASSGDMDYGYTF
TGTGCCAGCAGCGGCGACATGGACTATGGCTACACCTTC
>TRBV28|TRBD1|TRBJ1-2|.
CASSRDIQGVGAGGYTF
TGTGCCAGCAGCCGTGATATACAGGGGGTAGGGGCAGGTGGCTACACCTTC
>TRBV7-8|TRBD2|TRBJ2-1|.
CASSFVSSGSPLPSYNEQFF
TGTGCCAGCAGCTTCGTCTCGAGCGGGAGCCCCCTGCCCTCCTACAATGAGCAGTTCTTC
>TRBV7-9|TRBD2|TRBJ2-7|.
CASSLTGTSGGYEQYF
TGTGCCAGCAGCTTAACGGGGACTAGCGGGGGATACGAGCAGTACTTC
>TRBV24-1|TRBD2|TRBJ2-4|.
CATSDDGTSVVNQYF
TGTGCCACCAGTGATGACGGGACTAGCGTGGTGAATCAGTACTTC
>TRBV9|.|TRBJ1-6|.
CASSVGSLNSPLHF
TGTGCCAGCAGCGTAGGGAGTTTGAATTCACCCCTCCACTTT
>TRBV10-1|.|TRBJ2-2|.
CASSESRYSGELFF
TGCGCCAGCAGTGAGAGTAGATATAGCGGGGAGCTGTTTTTT
>TRBV18|TRBD2|TRBJ2-2|.
CASSQLARNTGELFF
TGTGCCAGCTCACAACTAGCGAGGAACACCGGGGAGCTGTTTTTT
>TRBV7-2|.|TRBJ1-2|.
CASSLVGGEAYGYTF
TGTGCCAGCAGCTTAGTCGGTGGGGAGGCCTATGGCTACACCTTC
>TRBV13|TRBD2|TRBJ2-5|.
CASSPRPSGRAGETQYF
TGTGCCAGCAGCCCCCGCCCTAGCGGGAGGGCCGGGGAGACCCAGTACTTC
>TRBV30|.|TRBJ2-3|.
CAWGPGLDTQYF
TGTGCCTGGGGTCCTGGACTAGATACGCAGTATTTT
>TRBV5-1|TRBD2|TRBJ2-3|.
CASSLGLAGATDTQYF
TGCGCCAGCAGCTTAGGACTAGCGGGGGCCACAGATACGCAGTATTTT
>TRBV25-1|TRBD2|TRBJ2-1|.
CASSEFILAGGGEQFF
TGTGCCAGCAGTGAATTCATTCTAGCGGGAGGCGGCGAGCAGTTCTTC
>TRBV14|TRBD2|TRBJ2-5|.
CASSGSGFSETQYF
TGTGCCAGCAGCGGTAGCGGGTTCAGCGAGACCCAGTACTTC
>TRBV19|TRBD2|TRBJ2-1|.
CASTSLAGSSYNEQFF
TGTGCCAGTACCTCACTAGCGGGAAGCTCCTACAATGAGCAGTTCTTC
>TRBV9|.|TRBJ2-2|.
CASSVEGRGTGELFF
TGTGCCAGCAGCGTGGAGGGTAGGGGCACCGGGGAGCTGTTTTTT
>TRBV7-8|.|TRBJ1-2|.
CASSLAGGRLEGGYTF
TGTGCCAGCAGCTTAGCGGGGGGACGCTTGGAAGGCGGCTACACCTTC
>TRBV29-1|.|TRBJ2-7|.
CSVRGPTYEQYF
TGCAGCGTTCGGGGTCCGACCTACGAGCAGTACTTC
>TRBV5-6|TRBD1|TRBJ1-3|.
CASSFDTGGPGNTIYF
TGTGCCAGCAGCTTTGATACAGGGGGTCCTGGAAACACCATATATTTT
>TRBV5-1|.|TRBJ1-1|.
CASSLEGRGAEGTEAFF
TGCGCCAGCAGCTTGGAAGGGAGGGGGGCCGAGGGGACTGAAGCTTTCTTT
>TRBV27|.|TRBJ2-5|.
CASSIRLGETQYF
TGTGCCAGCAGTATCCGACTGGGAGAGACCCAGTACTTC
>TRBV28|TRBD1|TRBJ2-7|.
CASSLLGQASYEQYF
TGTGCCAGCAGTTTACTGGGACAGGCTTCCTACGAGCAGTACTTC
>TRBV19|TRBD1|TRBJ2-5|.
CASSPRTGTRETQYF
TGTGCCAGTAGTCCAAGGACAGGGACAAGGGAGACCCAGTACTTC
>TRBV12-5|TRBD2|TRBJ2-1|.
CASGRGGEPGNEQFF
TGTGCTAGTGGCCGGGGAGGGGAGCCCGGGAATGAGCAGTTCTTC
>TRBV5-5|.|TRBJ1-1|.
CASSLVWGQVTEAFF
TGTGCCAGCAGCTTGGTTTGGGGGCAGGTCACTGAAGCTTTCTTT
>TRBV27|.|TRBJ1-2|once
CASRPWGDNYGYTF
TGTGCCAGCAGACCATGGGGGGATAACTATGGCTACACCTTC
>TRBV24-1|TRBD2|TRBJ2-1|few
CATSDSGRGGNEQFF
TGTGCCACCAGTGATAGCGGGAGGGGTGGCAATGAGCAGTTCTTC
>TRBV7-3|.|TRBJ2-6|.
CASSLRSHGSGANVLTF
TGTGCCAGCAGCTTAAGGAGCCACGGCTCTGGGGCCAACGTCCTGACTTTC
>TRBV30|.|TRBJ1-1|.
CAWSVGVADTEAFF
TGTGCCTGGAGTGTAGGAGTTGCGGACACTGAAGCTTTCTTT
>TRBV7-9|.|TRBJ1-5|.
CASSRDGFGQPQHF
TGTGCCAGCAGCCGGGATGGATTTGGGCAGCCCCAGCATTTT